This entry lists 16 T cell receptor beta chains sequenced from one sample in a study of graft-versus-host responses after intestinal transplantation. Libraries were prepared by immunoSEQ multiplex PCR; TCRdb keeps only in-frame clonotypes and omits some of them. The data contain over 45,000 clones, around 90% of them seen just once; the ten biggest clones take up 1.6%. This sample comprised PBMCs, obtained 26 days after transplant. The receptors stem from a human patient who received an intestinal transplant, so some T cells may come from the graft donor.

The sample holds a few counts of this clone. The V and J genes are TRBV19 and TRBJ1-1; tentatively, D is TRBD1 (6 bases). V lost 2 bases and J lost 2, with 12 bases in between. The CDR3 loop spans 15 amino acids. Germline values: CDR1 LNHDA, CDR2 SQIVND (reference sequence). The CDR3 nucleotides read TGTGCCAGTAGTATATCGGCAGGGGCCAACACTGAAGCTTTCTTT. It translates to CASSISAGANTEAFF. Full variable domain (outside the CDR3, taken from reference TRBV19 and TRBJ1-1): DGGITQSPKYLFRKEGQNVTLSCEQNLNHDAMYWYRQDPGQGLRLIYYSQIVNDFQKGDIAEGYSVSREKKESFPLTVTSAQKNPTAFYLCASSISAGANTEAFFGQGTRLTVV.

The chain recombines TRBV9 with TRBJ2-5; TRBD1 aligns across 11 bases. V shed 2 bases and J 5 bases; nucleotides not matched to a gene: 5. This CDR3 comprises 15 residues. CDR1 and CDR2 (germline): SGDLS, YYNGEE. The CDR3 region is CASSVGTGGIETQYF. Written as DNA, the CDR3 is TGTGCCAGCAGCGTCGGGACAGGGGGGATCGAGACCCAGTACTTC.

This rearrangement joins TRBV2 to TRBJ1-3; 10 positions agree with TRBD1. This CDR3 comprises 14 residues. V shed 6 bases and J 4 bases; nucleotides not matched to a gene: 3. Germline V gives CDR1 SNHLY, CDR2 FYNNEI. DNA for the CDR3: TGTGCCAGCAGGAGGACAGGGGGAGGAAACACCATATATTTT. It encodes CASRRTGGGNTIYF.

The chain links TRBV28 to TRBJ1-2; D might be TRBD1 (5 bases). V gave up 6 bases and J gave up 5 bases, with 19 bases separating them. CDR3 length: 15 amino acids. From germline, CDR1 is MDHEN and CDR2 SYDVKM. Here the CDR3 DNA reads TGTGCCAGCAGCCTCAGGGTCTTGCCCCTATATGGCTACACCTTC. Its protein is CASSLRVLPLYGYTF.

V gene TRBV2 combines with J gene TRBJ2-5; a weak D match, TRBD1 (6 bases). TRBJ2-7 explains the end of the DNA better; the J call may be wrong. This CDR3 comprises 13 residues. CDR1 and CDR2 (germline): SNHLY, FYNNEI. The DNA of the CDR3 is TGTGCCAGCAGTGAAGAGGGACAAGCCGAGCAGTACTTC. This sequence encodes CASSEEGQAEQYF.

CDR3 sequence reads: CASGHLPQHF. The CDR3 coding sequence is TGTGCCAGTGGGCACCTGCCCCAGCATTTT. The chain is built from TRBV19 and TRBJ1-5; D remains ambiguous. This CDR3 spans 10 amino acids. Germline V CDR1 and CDR2: LNHDA, SQIVND (reference sequence). Deletions cut 8 bases from V and 9 bases from J, with 8 bases between.

The chain has TRBV5-4 and TRBJ2-1; tentative D call: TRBD2 (6 bases). The CDR3 totals 16 residues. CDR1 is SGHNT, CDR2 YYREEE, per germline (reference sequence). The V end lost 0 bases, the J end lost 8 bases, and 18 bases lay between the germline ends. The CDR3 protein is CASSLDGTPVGDEQFF. Written as DNA, the CDR3 is TGTGCCAGCAGCTTGGACGGGACTCCCGTCGGCGATGAGCAGTTCTTC. Based on the CDR3 plus reference TRBV5-4 and TRBJ2-1, the full variable domain is ETGVTQSPTHLIKTRGQQVTLRCSSQSGHNTVSWYQQALGQGPQFIFQYYREEENGRGNFPPRFSGLQFPNYSSELNVNALELDDSALYLCASSLDGTPVGDEQFFGPGTRLTVL.

With respect to this clone: An end of the junction does not agree with germline; a read error may underlie this. The chain links TRBV4-1 to TRBJ2-6; D perhaps matches TRBD1 (6 bases). The CDR3 runs 16 residues. Per germline, CDR1 MGHRA and CDR2 YSYEKL. The DNA for the CDR3 is TGCGCCAGCAACCAAGTACAGGGTACTGGGGCCAACGTCCTGACTTTC. The encoded protein is CASNQVQGTGANVLTF.

The CDR3 loop is CASSPRDTVNQPQHF. The CDR3 region has the DNA TGTGCCAGCAGCCCCAGGGACACCGTTAATCAGCCCCAGCATTTT. The J gene is TRBJ1-5, the V gene TRBV25-1, with TRBD1 as a possible D gene (6 bases). Trimming took off 6 bases at V and 4 bases at J, with 16 bases between the two ends. The CDR3 is 15 amino acids. CDR1 is MGHDK and CDR2 is SYGVNS in the germline V gene.

The gene calls are TRBV5-1 and TRBJ2-2; 15 bases are shared with TRBD2. This CDR3 has 18 residues. Losses at the gene ends were 3 bases for V and 6 bases for J; bases not matched to a gene: 9. Germline assignment: CDR1 SGHRS and CDR2 YFSETQ. As DNA, the CDR3 is TGCGCCAGCAGCTCCGGACTAGCGGGGGGGCCCCTCCCCGGGGAGCTGTTTTTT. The encoded protein is CASSSGLAGGPLPGELFF.

The V gene is TRBV19, the J gene TRBJ2-1, with 10 bases lining up with TRBD2. The germline CDR1 and CDR2 sequences are LNHDA and SQIVND (reference sequence). Trimming at V came to 4 bases and at J to 6 bases, leaving 6 bases not matched to a gene. This CDR3 contains 15 residues. In DNA form, the CDR3 reads TGTGCCAGTAGTACCCAACTAGCGGGACCCAATGAGCAGTTCTTC. It yields the protein CASSTQLAGPNEQFF.

This chain joins TRBV27 and TRBJ2-1, with TRBD2 matching 8 bases. This CDR3 spans 14 amino acids. Looked up from germline, CDR1 is MNHEY and CDR2 is SMNVEV (reference sequence). With V trimmed by 2 bases and J by 7 bases, 4 bases remained unmatched. The CDR3 loop is CASSLQTSANEQFF. The CDR3 DNA reads TGTGCCAGCAGTTTACAGACTAGCGCTAATGAGCAGTTCTTC.

This sequence joins TRBV4-3 and TRBJ2-2, with D possibly being TRBD1 (5 bases). Germline V CDR1 and CDR2: LGHNA, YSLEER. This CDR3 contains 15 residues. The V gene lost 0 bases and the J gene lost 6 bases, with 11 bases spanning the gap. In DNA, the CDR3 is TGCGCCAGCAGCCAAGATAGAGGACACTCCGGGGAGCTGTTTTTT. It translates to CASSQDRGHSGELFF.

The rearrangement joins TRBV15 to TRBJ2-1; 9 bases agree with TRBD2. Per germline, CDR1 LNHNV and CDR2 YYDKDF (reference sequence). The CDR3 has 16 amino acids. The ends lost 3 bases at V and 5 bases at J; junction bases unmatched: 8. This CDR3 is CATSSYIAGVDNEQFF. In DNA, the CDR3 is TGTGCCACCAGCAGTTACATAGCGGGAGTGGACAATGAGCAGTTCTTC.

This chain links TRBV4-1 with TRBJ1-1, with TRBD1 matching 7 bases. The CDR3 runs 14 residues. V was clipped by 2 bases and J by 7 bases; unmatched bases: 7. Germline V gene data show CDR1 as MGHRA and CDR2 as YSYEKL. The CDR3 DNA follows: TGCGCCAGCAGCCAACCTACACGGGACAGTGAAGCTTTCTTT. It translates to CASSQPTRDSEAFF.

V gene TRBV7-9 combines with J gene TRBJ2-4, with no clear D. Trimming took 2 bases from V and 4 from J, leaving 6 bases between them. CDR1 and CDR2 (germline): SEHNR, FQNEAQ (reference sequence). The CDR3 runs to 13 residues. The CDR3 protein is CASSLQAKNIQYF. The CDR3 region has the DNA TGTGCCAGCAGCTTACAGGCGAAAAACATTCAGTACTTC.